These T cell receptor beta chains were read from a single sample in a study of shared clonotypes between healthy human individuals. The assay was immunoSEQ multiplex PCR, and TCRdb's table has in-frame clones only and misses some. The data contain 2 million to 2.5 million clones, approximately 93% of them singletons. Sequencing was done on a sample of naive CD4+ T cells from PBMCs. Receptor source: a man younger than 35 in good health. Some clones in this sample may be carry-over from other donors' samples. CDR3s include the opening cysteine and the closing phenylalanine or tryptophan. The order of the fields is CDR3 DNA, CDR3 protein, V gene, clone size, J gene, D gene. A D gene is named only where the DNA matches it firmly. Expanded clones are given a class, and other clones once, few, many or no size at all.

TGCGCCAGCAGCATGGGGCCAGGGCTGGGCAATGAGCAGTTCTTC CASSMGPGLGNEQFF TRBV5-1 . TRBJ2-1 .
TGTGCCAGCAGGCCCAACCAGGGCGCGGCCACTGAAGCTTTCTTT CASRPNQGAATEAFF TRBV7-3 . TRBJ1-1 .
TGTGCCAGCAGTTTGGAAAGAGCGAACACTGAAGCTTTCTTT CASSLERANTEAFF TRBV27 . TRBJ1-1 .
TGCGCCAGCAGCCGCATGGGACTAGCAGGAGAGACCCAGTACTTC CASSRMGLAGETQYF TRBV4-1 . TRBJ2-5 TRBD2
TGTGCCAGCAGTTCACCCCTATCCGGGTCTGTCTCGCAAGCTTTCTTT CASSSPLSGSVSQAFF TRBV27 . TRBJ1-1 .
TGTGCCAGCAGCTTAGCGCCTGGATATAGCAATCAGCCCCAGCATTTT CASSLAPGYSNQPQHF TRBV7-6 . TRBJ1-5 .
TGTGCCAGCAGTCTTATTATTGCGAGTCGCGGCTACACCTTC CASSLIIASRGYTF TRBV28 . TRBJ1-2 .
TGTGCCAGCAGCTTAGAACGGCAGTCCTACGAGCAGTACTTC CASSLERQSYEQYF TRBV11-2 . TRBJ2-7 .
TGTGCCACCAGCAGAGCGGTACCAGAGACCCAGTACTTC CATSRAVPETQYF TRBV15 . TRBJ2-5 .
TGTGCCAGCAGTTTGGCAGGGGGCAGGGATGGCTACACCTTC CASSLAGGRDGYTF TRBV28 . TRBJ1-2 TRBD1
TGTGCCAGCAGTGCCTCTCCTGGGGTCGTCAGCTCCTACGAGCAGTACTTC CASSASPGVVSSYEQYF TRBV9 . TRBJ2-7 .
TGTGCCAGCAGTGAAAGGTTCGCGAACACCGGGGAGCTGTTTTTT CASSERFANTGELFF TRBV6-1 once TRBJ2-2 .
TGTGCCAGCAGCCAAGATTATAACTATGGCTACACCTTC CASSQDYNYGYTF TRBV14 . TRBJ1-2 .
TGTGCCAGCAGCTTACCAGGGGGTTACGAGCAGTACTTC CASSLPGGYEQYF TRBV11-2 . TRBJ2-7 TRBD1
TGTGCCAGCAGCCTCCGGCTAGCGGGCGCATACAATGAGCAGTTCTTC CASSLRLAGAYNEQFF TRBV14 . TRBJ2-1 TRBD2
TGCGCCAGCAGCGCAGGTTCCATGACAGATACGCAGTATTTT CASSAGSMTDTQYF TRBV5-1 . TRBJ2-3 .
TGTGCCAGCGGCCTCACAGATACGCAGTATTTT CASGLTDTQYF TRBV2 . TRBJ2-3 .
TGTGCCAGCAGTGTCGAGCCTCTAGTTCCCGGGGAGCTGTTTTTT CASSVEPLVPGELFF TRBV2 . TRBJ2-2 .
TGCGCCAGCAGATTACAGACAGAAACTGGAAACACCATATATTTT CASRLQTETGNTIYF TRBV5-1 . TRBJ1-3 .
TGTGCCAGCAGCCCCGGCAGTAGTGGCTACACCTTC CASSPGSSGYTF TRBV7-9 . TRBJ1-2 .
TGTGCCAGCAGTTTCCCCGGACTGGGTAGCACAGATACGCAGTATTTT CASSFPGLGSTDTQYF TRBV28 . TRBJ2-3 .
TGTGCCAGCAGCGCCCAGACAGGGGACAATCAGCCCCAGCATTTT CASSAQTGDNQPQHF TRBV7-6 . TRBJ1-5 TRBD1
TGTGCCAGCAGTGAACCTGGGTCGGAGCAGTTCTTC CASSEPGSEQFF TRBV6-1 . TRBJ2-1 .
TGTGCCAGCAGCTTAGGTGGGGTGAGCACTGAAGCTTTCTTT CASSLGGVSTEAFF TRBV7-6 . TRBJ1-1 .
TGCGCCAGCAGCCAAGTCCGCGGAGGGTCCTACAATGAGCAGTTCTTC CASSQVRGGSYNEQFF TRBV4-1 . TRBJ2-1 .
TGTGCCAGTAGTGCAGCCGGGACGACACACGAGCAGTACTTC CASSAAGTTHEQYF TRBV19 . TRBJ2-7 .
TGCGCCAGCAGCCAAGATTACAGGGGGCCATCCACAGATACGCAGTATTTT CASSQDYRGPSTDTQYF TRBV4-1 . TRBJ2-3 TRBD1
TGTGCCAGCAGCTTAGAAACGGGGGCCTCCTCGATCAATCAGCCCCAGCATTTT CASSLETGASSINQPQHF TRBV7-9 . TRBJ1-5 .
TGCGCCAGCAGCTTGAGTCCCGGGGGGCAAGAGACCCAGTACTTC CASSLSPGGQETQYF TRBV5-1 . TRBJ2-5 TRBD2
TGCGCCAGCAGCCATGGGATCACCGGGGAGCTGTTTTTT CASSHGITGELFF TRBV4-1 . TRBJ2-2 .
TGTGCCAGCAGCCGAACTAGGCTGGTAGAAAATGAGCAGTTCTTC CASSRTRLVENEQFF TRBV4-2 . TRBJ2-1 .
TGTGCCAGTAAGGTCAGGCTAGCGGGAGTGGTAGGAAATGAGCAGTTCTTC CASKVRLAGVVGNEQFF TRBV19 once TRBJ2-1 TRBD2
TGCGCCAGCAGCTACGACAGGGGCTATGGCTACACCTTC CASSYDRGYGYTF TRBV5-1 . TRBJ1-2 TRBD1
TGTGCCAGCATCCGCAGGGGGGTTTCGTACAATGAGCAGTTCTTC CASIRRGVSYNEQFF TRBV6-5 few TRBJ2-1 .
TGCGCCAGCAGCCAAGATCTGCAGTACAATGAGCAGTTCTTC CASSQDLQYNEQFF TRBV4-3 . TRBJ2-1 .
TGCGCCAGCGGAATGGTAACAGGGAGGGAGACCCAGTACTTC CASGMVTGRETQYF TRBV5-1 . TRBJ2-5 .
TGTGCCAGCAGATCTCTCCTGAACACTGAAGCTTTCTTT CASRSLLNTEAFF TRBV27 . TRBJ1-1 .
TGTGCCAGCAGCTCGCCTAACCAAGAGACCCAGTACTTC CASSSPNQETQYF TRBV7-2 few TRBJ2-5 .
TGTGCCAGCAGCTTAGATGGGGACTTACTTGAGCAGTTCTTC CASSLDGDLLEQFF TRBV11-2 . TRBJ2-1 .
TGTGCCAGCAGTGATTGGATCGGGGCGCTGAACACTGAAGCTTTCTTT CASSDWIGALNTEAFF TRBV2 . TRBJ1-1 .
TGTGCCAGCAGCGAAGGGGGGCCGCGCGAGCAGTACTTC CASSEGGPREQYF TRBV6-1 once TRBJ2-7 .
TGTGCCAGCAGCTCAGGGACAGGGGCTAGCACAGATACGCAGTATTTT CASSSGTGASTDTQYF TRBV5-5 . TRBJ2-3 TRBD1
TGCAGCGTAGACAGGGGAACTCAAGAGACCCAGTACTTC CSVDRGTQETQYF TRBV29-1 . TRBJ2-5 TRBD1
TGTGCCAGCAGCCCACCCCGAGGGACCTTCCAAGAGACCCAGTACTTC CASSPPRGTFQETQYF TRBV28 . TRBJ2-5 .
TGTGCCAGCAGTTACTCGACACCGCACTCTGGAAACACCATATATTTT CASSYSTPHSGNTIYF TRBV6-5 . TRBJ1-3 .
TGTGCCAGCAGGCCTACAGGGGACGGTGGCTACACCTTC CASRPTGDGGYTF TRBV11-2 . TRBJ1-2 TRBD1
TGTGCCAGCAGCCGAGACGGGGGCCATACTCTTAATTCCTACGAGCAGTACTTC CASSRDGGHTLNSYEQYF TRBV21-1 . TRBJ2-7 .
TGTGCCAGCAGCTTAGACGGTAATGGCTACACCTTC CASSLDGNGYTF TRBV7-2 . TRBJ1-2 .
TGTGCCAGCAGTTTACTAGCGGGTGCCTCCTACGAGCAGTACTTC CASSLLAGASYEQYF TRBV7-9 . TRBJ2-7 TRBD2
TGTGCCTGGAGTGTACGACAGGGCACTAATGAAAAACTGTTTTTT CAWSVRQGTNEKLFF TRBV30 . TRBJ1-4 TRBD1
TGCAGCGTTGAAGTTCAGTTGGCGGAGTTCTACAATGAGCAGTTCTTC CSVEVQLAEFYNEQFF TRBV29-1 . TRBJ2-1 .
TGTGCCACCTCGGCCGCCTACAATGAGCAGTTCTTC CATSAAYNEQFF TRBV28 . TRBJ2-1 .
TGTGCCAGCAGCATGGCCGGGGGGACAGATACGCAGTATTTT CASSMAGGTDTQYF TRBV28 . TRBJ2-3 TRBD2